Listed here are 27 T cell receptor beta chains from one sample, sequenced in a study of T cell responses to AZD1222 COVID-19 vaccine. Only in-frame clones appear in the TCRdb table, and some are missing; sequencing was by immunoSEQ multiplex PCR. Found here are fewer than 120,000 clones, approximately 94% of them singletons; the top ten hold about 3.1%. The sequencing used peripheral blood, collected 28 days after the second AZD1222 dose. These TCRs come from an adult who received the AZD1222 COVID-19 vaccine.

V and J are TRBV5-1 and TRBJ2-5; a possible D gene is TRBD1 (5 bases). CDR3 length equals 14 residues. Germline CDR1 and CDR2: SGHRS and YFSETQ. V lost 1 base to trimming and J lost 0 bases, with 7 bases between them. CDR3 sequence reads: CASSLMDNQETQYF. CDR3 nucleotides: TGCGCCAGCAGCTTGATGGACAACCAAGAGACCCAGTACTTC.

The chain couples TRBV18 to TRBJ1-6; possible D gene TRBD1, 6 bases. CDR3 length equals 20 residues. The V end was cut by 3 bases, the J end by 0 bases, with 21 bases between. Germline assignment: CDR1 KGHSH and CDR2 LQKENI. CDR3 sequence (DNA): TGTGCCAGCTCACCGCTGGACAGACTAAGGACGAGCTCCTATAATTCACCCCTCCACTTT. This translates into CASSPLDRLRTSSYNSPLHF.

J is TRBJ2-7 and V is TRBV7-8; unclear D gene. Germline CDR1 and CDR2: SGHVS and FQNEAQ. V was pared by 8 bases and J by 6 bases, with 11 bases between. The CDR3 covers 11 residues. The CDR3 DNA sequence: TGTGCCAGCCGGGCCTCTGGCGAGCAGTACTTC. Translating it yields CASRASGEQYF.

With respect to this clone: The DNA is left out, because the CDR3 cannot be placed on it with certainty; the CDR3 is given as TCRdb lists it. The V and J genes are TRBV29-1 and TRBJ1-1. Germline V gene sequence: CDR1 SQVTM, CDR2 ANQGSEA. From its first to its last residue, the CDR3 has 14 amino acids. CDR3 sequence: CSVVYLERDTEAFF.

The chain couples TRBV19 to TRBJ1-1, with D uncertain. Deletions cut 7 bases from V and 3 bases from J, with 18 bases between. CDR3 length: 15 amino acids. Germline V gene lookup returns CDR1 LNHDA and CDR2 SQIVND (reference sequence). CDR3 in DNA: TGTGCCAGTACCGGCCAGACCGCTCATTACACTGAAGCTTTCTTT. It yields the protein CASTGQTAHYTEAFF.

This chain joins TRBV7-9 and TRBJ2-6; 7 bases fit TRBD1. V was clipped by 5 bases and J by 2 bases; unmatched bases: 3. CDR1 and CDR2 (germline): SEHNR, FQNEAQ (reference sequence). The CDR3 has 15 amino acids. The CDR3: CASSEQGPGANVLTF. For the CDR3, the DNA is TGTGCCAGCAGCGAACAGGGGCCTGGGGCCAACGTCCTGACTTTC.

The rearrangement uses TRBV7-9 and TRBJ2-1; D is unresolved. Germline loops: CDR1 SEHNR, CDR2 FQNEAQ (reference sequence). The CDR3 has 13 residues. Trimming stripped 8 bases from V and 3 bases from J, with 11 bases between. The chain's CDR3 is CASGLGLYNEQFF. CDR3 DNA sequence: TGTGCCAGCGGCCTCGGTCTCTACAATGAGCAGTTCTTC.

The genes are TRBV19 and TRBJ2-3; 11 bases line up with TRBD2. This CDR3 region has 14 residues. From germline, CDR1 is LNHDA and CDR2 SQIVND (reference sequence). The V and J ends lost 6 bases and 6 bases, in that order; junction bases with no gene match: 5. The CDR3 DNA reads as TGTGCCAGTAGGAATCTAGCGGGGGGCGATACGCAGTATTTT. Encoded protein: CASRNLAGGDTQYF. Drawing the rest from reference TRBV19 and TRBJ2-3, the complete variable domain is DGGITQSPKYLFRKEGQNVTLSCEQNLNHDAMYWYRQDPGQGLRLIYYSQIVNDFQKGDIAEGYSVSREKKESFPLTVTSAQKNPTAFYLCASRNLAGGDTQYFGPGTRLTVL.

V gene TRBV6-5 combines with J gene TRBJ1-1, with D hard to call. The CDR3 contains 14 residues. CDR1 MNHEY and CDR2 SVGAGI come from the germline V gene. The V and J ends lost 0 bases and 4 bases respectively, with 9 bases between them. In nucleotides, the CDR3 is TGTGCCAGCAGTTACTCGTTACGGACCACTGAAGCTTTCTTT. It translates to CASSYSLRTTEAFF.

V usage is TRBV11-2 and J usage is TRBJ2-7, with D perhaps matching TRBD1 or TRBD2 (5 bases each). Trimming took 0 bases from V and 6 from J, leaving 15 bases between them. Germline loops: CDR1 SGHAT, CDR2 FQNNGV. This CDR3 is built from 15 residues. The CDR3 region is CASSLERWGSSEQYF. CDR3 nucleotide sequence: TGTGCCAGCAGCTTAGAAAGATGGGGGAGCTCCGAGCAGTACTTC.

This rearrangement joins TRBV29-1 to TRBJ1-4, with 8 nucleotides matching TRBD1. The ends lost 4 bases at V and 5 bases at J; junction bases unmatched: 12. CDR1 and CDR2 from the germline V gene are SQVTM and ANQGSEA. The CDR3 contains 16 residues. The CDR3 reads CSVVVGQGALNEKLFF. The CDR3 DNA follows: TGCAGCGTTGTCGTAGGCCAGGGGGCTCTGAATGAAAAACTGTTTTTT.

The V gene is TRBV2, the J gene TRBJ1-1; TRBD1 aligns across 7 bases. The V and J ends lost 10 bases and 4 bases, in that order; junction bases with no gene match: 12. The CDR3 sequence is 14 residues long. Germline values: CDR1 SNHLY, CDR2 FYNNEI. DNA for the CDR3: TGTGCCATCTTGAAGACCTCAGGGGGCACTGAAGCTTTCTTT. Translating gives CAILKTSGGTEAFF.

The chain carries TRBV27 and TRBJ1-1; the D gene is possibly TRBD1 (5 bases). The V gene's germline CDR1 is MNHEY and CDR2 SMNVEV (reference sequence). The length of the CDR3 is 15 residues. The V and J ends lost 3 bases and 0 bases respectively, with 11 bases between them. The CDR3, as DNA: TGTGCCAGCAGTTTCCGACAGACCCTGAACACTGAAGCTTTCTTT. Protein: CASSFRQTLNTEAFF.

The chain uses TRBV4-1 and TRBJ1-4; the match to TRBD1 covers 7 bases. This CDR3 contains 15 residues. Per the germline V gene, CDR1 is MGHRA and CDR2 is YSYEKL. V lost 4 bases to trimming and J lost 4 bases; unmatched junction nucleotides: 6. This chain's CDR3 is CASSLTGQINEKLFF. In DNA, the CDR3 is TGCGCCAGCAGCCTAACGGGACAGATTAATGAAAAACTGTTTTTT.

The V and J genes are TRBV5-6 and TRBJ1-6, with D hard to call. Germline V gene data show CDR1 as SGHDT and CDR2 as YYEEEE. CDR3 length: 14 residues. V lost 4 bases, J lost 7 bases, and 12 bases lay in between. CDR3 in amino acids: CASSQGPRNSPLHF. The CDR3 coding sequence is TGTGCCAGCAGCCAAGGACCAAGGAATTCACCCCTCCACTTT.

This clone was counted a single time. The chain combines TRBV7-8 with TRBJ1-4; D call uncertain. Trimming took 2 bases from V and 8 from J, leaving 18 bases between them. CDR3 size: 16 residues. Germline assignment: CDR1 SGHVS and CDR2 FQNEAQ. CDR3 in amino acids: CASSLSKSGVGEKLFF. The CDR3, as DNA: TGTGCCAGCAGCTTATCAAAATCTGGGGTGGGGGAAAAACTGTTTTTT.

This chain connects TRBV10-2 to TRBJ2-7; D is perhaps TRBD2 (5 bases). The germline gives CDR1 WSHSY, CDR2 SAAADI. This CDR3 has 16 residues. Trimming stripped 6 bases from V and 0 bases from J, with 18 bases between. In DNA form, the CDR3 reads TGCGCCAGCAGAGCGAGTTATAGCGCCAGCTCCTACGAGCAGTACTTC. Its translation is CASRASYSASSYEQYF.

V usage is TRBV2 and J usage is TRBJ2-5, with unresolved D. The V end was cut by 8 bases, the J end by 2 bases, with 9 bases between. This CDR3 spans 12 amino acids. Germline V gives CDR1 SNHLY, CDR2 FYNNEI. The CDR3 here is CASSEQQETQYF. CDR3 coding DNA: TGTGCCAGCTCGGAACAGCAAGAGACCCAGTACTTC.

The chain uses TRBV6-5 and TRBJ1-2; possible D gene TRBD1, 5 bases. This CDR3 has 11 residues. Per germline, CDR1 MNHEY and CDR2 SVGAGI. V dropped 6 bases and J dropped 7 bases, with 9 bases sitting between them. The CDR3 nucleotides are TGTGCCAGCAGGGCAAGGGGTGGCTACACCTTC. Residues: CASRARGGYTF.

DNA for the CDR3: TGTGCCAGTAGGAAGGACGACAGAAACATTCAGTACTTC. This encodes CASRKDDRNIQYF. This chain connects TRBV19 to TRBJ2-4; the D gene is possibly TRBD1 (5 bases). Germline CDR1 and CDR2: LNHDA and SQIVND (reference sequence). This CDR3 has 13 residues. The V end was cut by 6 bases, the J end by 6 bases, with 12 bases between. Filled out from reference TRBV19 and TRBJ2-4, the complete variable domain reads DGGITQSPKYLFRKEGQNVTLSCEQNLNHDAMYWYRQDPGQGLRLIYYSQIVNDFQKGDIAEGYSVSREKKESFPLTVTSAQKNPTAFYLCASRKDDRNIQYFGAGTRLSVL.

This chain links TRBV6-5 with TRBJ1-5, with D uncertain. This CDR3 has 16 residues. V was pared by 0 bases and J by 3 bases, with 12 bases between. The germline gives CDR1 MNHEY, CDR2 SVGAGI. CDR3 residues: CASSYSEGGNNQPQHF. CDR3 DNA: TGTGCCAGCAGTTACTCGGAGGGAGGGAACAATCAGCCCCAGCATTTT.

This rearrangement joins TRBV18 to TRBJ1-1, with 8 positions matching TRBD1. Germline CDR1 KGHSH, CDR2 LQKENI. The CDR3 has 16 amino acids. V gave up 4 bases and J gave up 1 base; unmatched junction bases: 8. The CDR3 DNA reads as TGTGCCAGCTCACGGGAGACAGGGGTTGGGAACACTGAAGCTTTCTTT. This translates into CASSRETGVGNTEAFF.

The chain recombines TRBV6-1 with TRBJ2-7; possibly TRBD2 for D (6 bases). V was cut by 0 bases and J by 2 bases, with 14 bases left in between. CDR1 and CDR2 (germline): MNHNS, SASEGT. CDR3 length equals 16 residues. CDR3 sequence (DNA): TGTGCCAGCAGTGAAGCAACTTCGGGACTCGCCTACGAGCAGTACTTC. Its translation: CASSEATSGLAYEQYF.

The rearrangement uses TRBV5-1 and TRBJ2-3, with 7 positions matching TRBD1. Germline V CDR1 and CDR2: SGHRS, YFSETQ. This CDR3 is 14 amino acids long. V lost 6 bases and J lost 4; bases outside the gene matches: 8. CDR3 loop: CASTYTGDADTQYF. The DNA of the CDR3 is TGCGCCAGCACCTATACAGGGGATGCAGATACGCAGTATTTT.

The chain employs TRBV5-4 and TRBJ1-4, with TRBD1 as a possible D gene (6 bases). Trimming took off 4 bases at V and 8 bases at J, with 15 bases between the two ends. The germline V gene encodes CDR1 SGHNT and CDR2 YYREEE (reference sequence). The CDR3 is 14 amino acids. Here the CDR3 DNA reads TGTGCCAGCAGCCGGGACACTCCTGAGGAAAAACTGTTTTTT. Residues: CASSRDTPEEKLFF.

The chain has TRBV27 and TRBJ1-4; D remains unclear. This CDR3 comprises 15 residues. CDR1 and CDR2 (germline): MNHEY, SMNVEV (reference sequence). Trimming removed 3 bases from V and 3 bases from J, with 11 bases in between. The DNA for the CDR3 is TGTGCCAGCAGTTTCGGCAGCCTATCTAATGAAAAACTGTTTTTT. Protein product: CASSFGSLSNEKLFF.

The CDR3 loop is CASSLHLRDGSDYEQYF. As DNA, the CDR3 is TGTGCCAGCAGCCTTCATCTCCGGGACGGATCCGACTACGAGCAGTACTTC. The V and J genes are TRBV11-2 and TRBJ2-7; D is perhaps TRBD1 or TRBD2 (5 bases each). The CDR3 has 17 residues. Germline CDR1 and CDR2: SGHAT and FQNNGV. Trimming took 5 bases from V and 3 from J, leaving 23 bases between them.